The clone carrying this TCR beta chain was observed a handful of times. Antigen: not known. Incorporated into the TCR beta cDNA libraries were unique molecular identifiers, which served to reduce PCR and sequencing biases. Once roughly 0.9 to 10 million T cells were used, roughly 500,000 cDNA molecules resulted. TCRdb analysed the PCR reads with MiXCR anew, one entry per CDR3 protein. The data hold a few hundred thousand distinct CDR3 sequences, with about a third observed a single time. The CDR3 runs to 16 residues. Germline values: CDR1 MGHRA, CDR2 YSYEKL. Trimming shortened V by 5 bases and J by 2 bases, and 16 bases separated the two germline ends. This record comes from a study of post-analysis software for immune sequencing data. As for the study in general: Patients with relapsing-remitting, secondary progressive and progressive-relapsing multiple sclerosis courses were all represented. Study-wide points: Strong co-clustering by F measure linked samples that shared a preparation batch. Among five TRBV segments more frequent in patients than controls were TRBV5-6, TRBV5-1 and TRBV20-1. Controls showed significantly higher normalized Chao1 diversity than did multiple sclerosis patients.

This TCR was sampled from a girl aged 5 to 17 with multiple sclerosis. V usage is TRBV4-1 and J usage is TRBJ2-1; D unclear. Sequencing was performed on blood. In nucleotides, the CDR3 is TGCGCCAGCAGCTCTAGGCCCGTCGGTGCCTACAATGAGCAGTTCTTC. It specifies CASSSRPVGAYNEQFF.